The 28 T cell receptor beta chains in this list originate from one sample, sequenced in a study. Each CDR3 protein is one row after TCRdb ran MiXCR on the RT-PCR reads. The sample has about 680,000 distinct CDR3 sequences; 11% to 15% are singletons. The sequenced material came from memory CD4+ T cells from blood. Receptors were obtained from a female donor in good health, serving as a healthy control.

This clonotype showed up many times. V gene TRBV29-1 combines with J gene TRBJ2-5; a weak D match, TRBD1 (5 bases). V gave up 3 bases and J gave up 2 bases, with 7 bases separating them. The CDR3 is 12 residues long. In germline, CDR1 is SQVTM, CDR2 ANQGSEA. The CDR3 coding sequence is TGCAGCGTTGACAGGGCACAAGAGACCCAGTACTTC. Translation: CSVDRAQETQYF.

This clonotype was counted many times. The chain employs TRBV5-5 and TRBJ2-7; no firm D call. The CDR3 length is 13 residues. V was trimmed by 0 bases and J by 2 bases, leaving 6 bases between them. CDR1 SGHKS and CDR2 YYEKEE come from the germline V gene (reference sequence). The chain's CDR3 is CASSLEDAYEQYF. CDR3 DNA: TGTGCCAGCAGCTTGGAGGACGCCTACGAGCAGTACTTC.

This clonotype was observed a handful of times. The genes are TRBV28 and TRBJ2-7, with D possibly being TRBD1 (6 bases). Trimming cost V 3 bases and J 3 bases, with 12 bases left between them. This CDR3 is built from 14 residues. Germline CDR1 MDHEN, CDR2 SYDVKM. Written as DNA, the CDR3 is TGTGCCAGCAGTTTTTATCAGGGGAGCTACGAGCAGTACTTC. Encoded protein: CASSFYQGSYEQYF.

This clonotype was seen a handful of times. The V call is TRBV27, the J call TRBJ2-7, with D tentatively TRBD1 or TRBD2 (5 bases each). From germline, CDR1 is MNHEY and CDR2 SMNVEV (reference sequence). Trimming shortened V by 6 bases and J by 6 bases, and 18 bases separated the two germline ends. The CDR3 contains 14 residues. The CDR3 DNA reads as TGTGCCAGCAGGGGGCTGGGGTCTGAGGGCGAGCAGTACTTC. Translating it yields CASRGLGSEGEQYF.

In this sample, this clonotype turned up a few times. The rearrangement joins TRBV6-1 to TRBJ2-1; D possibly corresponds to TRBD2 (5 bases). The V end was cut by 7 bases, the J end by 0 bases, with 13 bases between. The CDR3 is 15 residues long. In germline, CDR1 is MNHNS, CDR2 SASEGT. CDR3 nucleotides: TGTGCCAGCACGCTCAGCGGCATCTCCTACAATGAGCAGTTCTTC. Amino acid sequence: CASTLSGISYNEQFF.

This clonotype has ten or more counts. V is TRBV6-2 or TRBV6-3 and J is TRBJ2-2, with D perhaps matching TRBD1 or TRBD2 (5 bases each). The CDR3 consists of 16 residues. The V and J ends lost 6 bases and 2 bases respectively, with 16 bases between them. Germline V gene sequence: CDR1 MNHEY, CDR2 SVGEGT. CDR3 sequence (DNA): TGTGCCAGCAGGCAGCATTTGGGGGTCAACACCGGGGAGCTGTTTTTT. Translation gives CASRQHLGVNTGELFF.

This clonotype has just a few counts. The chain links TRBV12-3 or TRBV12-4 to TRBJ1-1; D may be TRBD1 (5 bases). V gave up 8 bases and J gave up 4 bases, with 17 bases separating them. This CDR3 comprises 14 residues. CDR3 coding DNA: TGTGCCAGCGGTTCCCGGGGGGTTGGCACTGAAGCTTTCTTT. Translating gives CASGSRGVGTEAFF.

This chain's CDR3 is CSARAGIPLTTGELFF. CDR3 DNA: TGCAGTGCTAGAGCAGGGATCCCCTTGACCACCGGGGAGCTGTTTTTT. This chain links TRBV20-1 with TRBJ2-2, with a tentative D call TRBD1 (5 bases). The V gene lost 1 base and the J gene lost 4 bases, with 16 bases spanning the gap. Germline CDR1 reads DFQATT; CDR2 reads SNEGSKA (reference sequence). This CDR3 is 16 amino acids long.

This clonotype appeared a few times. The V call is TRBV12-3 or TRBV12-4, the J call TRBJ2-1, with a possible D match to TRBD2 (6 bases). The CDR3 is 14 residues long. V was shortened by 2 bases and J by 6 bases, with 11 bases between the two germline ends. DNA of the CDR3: TGTGCCAGCAGTTTACCTGGGACTGGCAATGAGCAGTTCTTC. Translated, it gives CASSLPGTGNEQFF.

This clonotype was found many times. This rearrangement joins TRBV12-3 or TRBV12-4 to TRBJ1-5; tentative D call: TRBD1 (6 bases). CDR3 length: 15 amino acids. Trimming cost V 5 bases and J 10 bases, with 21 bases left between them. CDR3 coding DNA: TGTGCCAGCAGTGCCGAGGACAGCCACTTCTCCCCCCAGCATTTT. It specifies CASSAEDSHFSPQHF.

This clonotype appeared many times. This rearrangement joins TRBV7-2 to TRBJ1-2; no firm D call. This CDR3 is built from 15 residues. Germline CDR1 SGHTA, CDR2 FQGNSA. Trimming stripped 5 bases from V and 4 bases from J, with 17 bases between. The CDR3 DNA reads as TGTGCCAGCAGCCCCACCGGCCCCCTGGCCTATGGCTACACCTTC. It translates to CASSPTGPLAYGYTF.

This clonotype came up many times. The chain's CDR3 is CSARDGGALGYGYTF. The CDR3 nucleotides read TGCAGTGCTAGAGACGGAGGGGCATTGGGCTATGGCTACACCTTC. The chain combines TRBV20-1 with TRBJ1-2, with D possibly matching TRBD1 (5 bases). Germline V CDR1 and CDR2: DFQATT, SNEGSKA (reference sequence). V lost 0 bases and J lost 4, with 15 bases in between. CDR3 length equals 15 residues.

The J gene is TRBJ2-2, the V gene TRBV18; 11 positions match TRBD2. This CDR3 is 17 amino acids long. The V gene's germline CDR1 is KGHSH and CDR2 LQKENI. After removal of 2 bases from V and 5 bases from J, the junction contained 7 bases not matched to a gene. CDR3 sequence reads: CASSPSLAGGNTGELFF. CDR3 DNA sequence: TGTGCCAGCTCACCAAGCCTAGCGGGAGGAAATACCGGGGAGCTGTTTTTT.

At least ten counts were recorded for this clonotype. The CDR3: CASSTDGHQPQHF. In nucleotides, the CDR3 is TGTGCCAGCAGCACCGATGGACATCAGCCCCAGCATTTT. J is TRBJ1-5 and V is TRBV7-9; D not resolved. CDR1 is SEHNR, CDR2 FQNEAQ, per germline (reference sequence). The V end lost 5 bases, the J end lost 5 bases, and 10 bases lay between the germline ends. This CDR3 has 13 residues.

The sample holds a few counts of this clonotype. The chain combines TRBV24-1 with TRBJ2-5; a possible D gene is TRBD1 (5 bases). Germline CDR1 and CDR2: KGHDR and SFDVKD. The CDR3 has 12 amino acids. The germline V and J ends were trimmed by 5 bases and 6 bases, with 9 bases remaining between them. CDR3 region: CATSVSGKTQYF. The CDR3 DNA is TGTGCCACCAGTGTTTCAGGGAAGACCCAGTACTTC.

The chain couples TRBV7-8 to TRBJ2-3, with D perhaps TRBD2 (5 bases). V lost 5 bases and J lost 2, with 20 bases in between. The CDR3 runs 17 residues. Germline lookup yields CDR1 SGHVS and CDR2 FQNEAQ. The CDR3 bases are TGTGCCAGCAGCGGAGGTCGCAGCAGGCCCCCCACAGATACGCAGTATTTT. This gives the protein CASSGGRSRPPTDTQYF.

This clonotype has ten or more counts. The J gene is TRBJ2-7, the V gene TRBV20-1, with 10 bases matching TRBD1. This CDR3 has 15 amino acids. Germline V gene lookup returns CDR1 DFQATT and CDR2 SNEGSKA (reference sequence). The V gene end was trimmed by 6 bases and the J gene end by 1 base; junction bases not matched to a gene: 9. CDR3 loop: CSAQPGTGESYEQYF. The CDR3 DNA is TGCAGTGCCCAACCCGGGACAGGGGAATCCTACGAGCAGTACTTC.

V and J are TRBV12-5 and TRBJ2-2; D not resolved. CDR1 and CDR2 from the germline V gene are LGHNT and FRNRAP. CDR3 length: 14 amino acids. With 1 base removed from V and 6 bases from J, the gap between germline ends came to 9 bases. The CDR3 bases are TGTGCTAGTGGTTTGGAGGGAACGGCCGGGGAGCTGTTTTTT. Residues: CASGLEGTAGELFF.

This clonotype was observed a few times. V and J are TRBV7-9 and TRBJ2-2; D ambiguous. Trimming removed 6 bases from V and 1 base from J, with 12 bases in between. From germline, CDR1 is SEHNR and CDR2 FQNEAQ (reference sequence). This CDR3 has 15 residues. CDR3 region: CASRVPSGNTGELFF. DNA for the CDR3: TGTGCCAGCAGGGTCCCTAGTGGGAACACCGGGGAGCTGTTTTTT. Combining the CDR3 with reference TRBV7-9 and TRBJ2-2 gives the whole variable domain DTGVSQNPRHKITKRGQNVTFRCDPISEHNRLYWYRQTLGQGPEFLTYFQNEAQLEKSRLLSDRFSAERPKGSFSTLEIQRTEQGDSAMYLCASRVPSGNTGELFFGEGSRLTVL.

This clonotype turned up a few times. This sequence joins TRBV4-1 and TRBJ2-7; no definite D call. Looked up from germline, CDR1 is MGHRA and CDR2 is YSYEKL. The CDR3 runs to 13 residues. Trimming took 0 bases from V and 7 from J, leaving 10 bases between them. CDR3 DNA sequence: TGCGCCAGCAGCCAAGATCCCTGGTGGGAGCAGTACTTC. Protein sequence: CASSQDPWWEQYF.

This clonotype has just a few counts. CDR3 residues: CASSFFGDRDYGYTF. The DNA of the CDR3 is TGCGCCAGCAGCTTCTTTGGTGACAGGGACTATGGCTACACCTTC. This chain uses TRBV5-1 with TRBJ1-2; TRBD1 matches 7 bases. The CDR3 has 15 amino acids. Germline V lookup: CDR1 SGHRS, CDR2 YFSETQ. J lost 3 bases, V lost 2 bases, and 7 bases had no gene match.

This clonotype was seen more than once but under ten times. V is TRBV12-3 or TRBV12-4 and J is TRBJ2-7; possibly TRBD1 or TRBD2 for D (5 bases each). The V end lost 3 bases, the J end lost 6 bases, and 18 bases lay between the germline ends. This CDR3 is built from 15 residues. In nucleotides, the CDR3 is TGTGCCAGCAGTTTCGACCGGGGACGTGCTATCGAGCAGTACTTC. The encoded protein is CASSFDRGRAIEQYF.

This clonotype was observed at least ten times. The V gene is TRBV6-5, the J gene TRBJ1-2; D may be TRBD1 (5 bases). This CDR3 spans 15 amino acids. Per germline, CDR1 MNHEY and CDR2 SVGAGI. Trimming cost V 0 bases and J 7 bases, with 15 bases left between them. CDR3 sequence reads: CASSYSRDLELGYTF. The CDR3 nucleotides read TGTGCCAGCAGTTACTCGAGGGACCTTGAGCTTGGCTACACCTTC.

CDR3 nucleotide sequence: TGTGCCATCAGCCCAGGACAGACCGCATCACCCCTCCACTTT. The encoded protein is CAISPGQTASPLHF. V and J are TRBV10-3 and TRBJ1-6; TRBD1 might be the D (6 bases). The V end was cut by 6 bases, the J end by 10 bases, with 16 bases between. This CDR3 has 14 amino acids. The germline CDR1 and CDR2 sequences are ENHRY and SYGVKD.

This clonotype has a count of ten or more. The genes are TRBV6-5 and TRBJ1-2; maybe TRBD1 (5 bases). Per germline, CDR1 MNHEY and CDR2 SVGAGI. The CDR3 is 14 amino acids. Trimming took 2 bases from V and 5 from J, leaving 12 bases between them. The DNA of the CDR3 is TGTGCCAGCAGTTACGGGGAGGGGTGGTATGGCTACACCTTC. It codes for CASSYGEGWYGYTF.

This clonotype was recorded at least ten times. CDR3 region: CASSLGGRGRDEQFF. CDR3 DNA: TGTGCCAGCAGCTTAGGGGGTCGGGGAAGGGATGAGCAGTTCTTC. J is TRBJ2-1 and V is TRBV7-9; D might be TRBD2 (5 bases). The V gene's germline CDR1 is SEHNR and CDR2 FQNEAQ (reference sequence). V lost 1 base and J lost 8, with 15 bases in between. This CDR3 region has 15 residues.

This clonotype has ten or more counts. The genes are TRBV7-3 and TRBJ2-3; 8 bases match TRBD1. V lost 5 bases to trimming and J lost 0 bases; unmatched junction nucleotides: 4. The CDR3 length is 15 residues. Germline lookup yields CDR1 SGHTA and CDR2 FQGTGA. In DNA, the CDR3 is TGTGCCAGCAGCCAAGACAGGGGAAGCACAGATACGCAGTATTTT. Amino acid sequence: CASSQDRGSTDTQYF.

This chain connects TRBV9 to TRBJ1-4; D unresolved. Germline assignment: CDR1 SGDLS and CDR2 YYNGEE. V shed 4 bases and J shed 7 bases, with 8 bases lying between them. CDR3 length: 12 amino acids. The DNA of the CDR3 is TGTGCCAGCAGCTCCTACGGTGAAAAACTGTTTTTT. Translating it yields CASSSYGEKLFF.